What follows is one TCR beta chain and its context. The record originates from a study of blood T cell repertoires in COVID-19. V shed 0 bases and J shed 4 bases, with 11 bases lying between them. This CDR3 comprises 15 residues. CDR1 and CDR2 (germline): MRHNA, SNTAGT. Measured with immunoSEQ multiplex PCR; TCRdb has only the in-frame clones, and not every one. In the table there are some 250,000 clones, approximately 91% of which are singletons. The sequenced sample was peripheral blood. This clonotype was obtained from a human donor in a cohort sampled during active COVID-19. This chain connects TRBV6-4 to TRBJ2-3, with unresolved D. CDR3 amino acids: CASSDSPGSSDTQYF. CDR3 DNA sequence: TGTGCCAGCAGTGACTCCCCTGGCTCGTCAGATACGCAGTATTTT.